Presented here are 32 T cell receptor delta chains from one specimen sequenced in a study of gamma-delta chains in newborns, infants, children (dated by TCRdb to between 2018 and 2020). The reads were generated on an Illumina MiSeq. Clonotypes were called again by TCRdb from the public reads via CATT, and duplicate nucleotide sequences were then merged into one entry. Recorded for this sample are 8,500 to 13,000 delta-chain clones; approximately 3.6% of them occurred a single time. In total, the top ten clones hold approximately 9.3% of the sample. The sequencing sample was made of blood. Source of these receptors: a child who was a newborn, infant or young child, either healthy, febrile or measles-vaccinated (not recorded which).

This clone was counted a few times. The V and J genes are TRDV1 and TRDJ1; TRDD3 might be the D (6 bases). V dropped 0 bases and J dropped 12 bases, with 41 bases sitting between them. In germline, CDR1 is TSWWSYY, CDR2 QGS. The CDR3 sequence is 22 residues long. This CDR3 is CALGELVLSLLGDPKGTTGVIF. CDR3 in DNA: TGTGCTCTTGGGGAACTCGTCCTTTCATTACTGGGAGATCCTAAGGGAACAACGGGGGTCATCTTT.

The rearrangement links TRDV1 to TRDJ3, with a possible D match to TRDD2 (6 bases). Per germline, CDR1 TSWWSYY and CDR2 QGS. The V and J ends lost 10 bases and 4 bases respectively, with 32 bases between them. This CDR3 is 21 amino acids long. This chain's CDR3 is CARNPFPHSGWKGWDTRQMFF. As DNA, the CDR3 is TGTGCTCGTAACCCCTTCCCCCACAGCGGATGGAAGGGTTGGGACACCCGACAGATGTTTTTC.

The J gene is TRDJ3, the V gene TRDV2; TRDD3 matches at 10 bases. Trimming at V came to 2 bases and at J to 0 bases, leaving 3 bases not matched to a gene. The CDR3 runs 18 residues. Germline V gene data show CDR1 as GEAIGNYY and CDR2 as EKD. CDR3 bases: TGTGCCTGTGACATACTGGGGGATGACTCCTGGGACACCCGACAGATGTTTTTC. The encoded protein is CACDILGDDSWDTRQMFF.

About this clone itself: Since a much larger clone is just one base distant, this may be a read error. The chain has TRDV2 and TRDJ1; 10 nucleotides line up with TRDD3. V shed 3 bases and J 3 bases; nucleotides not matched to a gene: 39. This CDR3 has 26 residues. Germline values: CDR1 GEAIGNYY, CDR2 EKD. This chain's CDR3 is CACDEIASPGSKGPLRGTGGSDKLIF. The DNA for the CDR3 is TGTGCCTGTGACGAAATAGCCAGCCCAGGGTCCAAGGGTCCACTTCGTGGCACTGGGGGATCCGATAAACTCATCTTT.

This clone showed up just a few times. DNA for the CDR3: TGTGCTCTTGGGGAACTTACCGGTTCCCCTGAGACCGATAAACTCATCTTT. Its translation is CALGELTGSPETDKLIF. This chain links TRDV1 with TRDJ1; no reliable D call. CDR1 is TSWWSYY, CDR2 QGS, per germline. The length of the CDR3 is 17 residues. V lost 0 bases to trimming and J lost 2 bases, with 16 bases between them.

The J gene is given as TRDJ1, and the V gene is not called; the table's D gene call, TRDD3, was not cross checked with the DNA. The CDR3 covers 18 residues. CDR3 loop: CALGELGPAPNWLGKLIF. DNA for the CDR3: TGTGCTCTTGGGGAACTAGGACCCGCCCCGAACTGGCTAGGTAAACTCATCTTT.

A word on this clone: This could be a read error, since a much larger clone is one nucleotide away. Other DNA variants within this sample encode the same CDR3. This sequence joins TRDV2 and TRDJ1, with 8 bases that match TRDD3. The V gene's germline CDR1 is GEAIGNYY and CDR2 EKD. The V and J ends lost 7 bases and 0 bases, in that order; junction bases with no gene match: 9. The CDR3 sequence is 15 residues long. CDR3: CACDGLGANTDKLIF. CDR3 nucleotides: TGTGCCTGCGACGGACTGGGGGCCAACACCGATAAACTCATCTTT.

This clone rates as medium-sized (0.01 to 0.1%). The chain combines TRAV29/DV5 with TRDJ2; TRDD3 matches at 8 bases. Germline CDR1 reads NSMFDY; CDR2 reads ISSIKDK. V was pared by 1 base and J by 4 bases, with 24 bases of the junction left unmatched. This CDR3 is built from 21 residues. CDR3 nucleotide sequence: TGTGCAGCAAGCCCTTACTTTACCGGGGGGATATCCTTGGGGGAGACAGCACAACTCTTCTTT. Amino acids: CAASPYFTGGISLGETAQLFF.

In this sample, this clone turned up a few times. The chain joins TRDV1 to TRDJ1, with TRDD3 identical over 7 bases. The ends lost 5 bases at V and 1 base at J; junction bases unmatched: 16. The CDR3 has 18 residues. Germline V CDR1 and CDR2: TSWWSYY, QGS. CDR3 loop: CALGNFGLGGYLTDKLIF. CDR3 coding DNA: TGTGCTCTTGGGAACTTCGGGCTGGGGGGCTACCTCACCGATAAACTCATCTTT.

Comments on this clone: Other nucleotide sequences in the sample specify the same CDR3. The CDR3 protein is CALGEGGDKHYWGTWYTDKLIF. In DNA form, the CDR3 reads TGTGCTCTTGGGGAGGGCGGGGATAAGCATTACTGGGGGACTTGGTACACCGATAAACTCATCTTT. The V and J genes are TRDV1 and TRDJ1, with 9 nucleotides matching TRDD3. This CDR3 has 22 amino acids. The germline gives CDR1 TSWWSYY, CDR2 QGS. Trimming removed 3 bases from V and 0 bases from J; junction bases left unmatched: 23.

As to this clone: The same CDR3 can be traced to other DNA sequences in this sample. Here the CDR3 reads CACDPTWSWGIRSSWDTRQMFF. In DNA, the CDR3 is TGTGCCTGTGACCCCACCTGGAGCTGGGGGATACGTAGCTCCTGGGACACCCGACAGATGTTTTTC. V and J are TRDV2 and TRDJ3; 12 nucleotides align to TRDD3. The length of the CDR3 is 22 residues. Germline V gene data show CDR1 as GEAIGNYY and CDR2 as EKD. Trimming took 3 bases from V and 0 from J; bases not matched to a gene: 14.

The chain combines TRDV2 with TRDJ2, with D possibly TRDD3 on 5 matching bases. CDR1 and CDR2 (germline): GEAIGNYY, EKD. The CDR3 extends over 17 amino acids. Trimming cost V 0 bases and J 0 bases, with 13 bases left between them. CDR3 nucleotide sequence: TGTGCCTGTGACACCGAGGGGGCCGGAGCTTTGACAGCACAACTCTTCTTT. Translated, it gives CACDTEGAGALTAQLFF.

The chain combines TRDV1 with TRDJ1; possibly TRDD2 for D (5 bases). The CDR3 extends over 17 amino acids. Germline V CDR1 and CDR2: TSWWSYY, QGS. The germline V and J ends were trimmed by 3 bases and 3 bases, with 20 bases remaining between them. The DNA of the CDR3 is TGTGCTCTTGGGGATTTTCCCCTCTACGACCTTCCCGATAAACTCATCTTT. This codes for CALGDFPLYDLPDKLIF.

Only a few counts were recorded for this clone. This rearrangement joins TRDV3 to TRDJ1, with D maybe TRDD3 (5 bases). CDR3 size: 15 residues. V lost 3 bases and J lost 1, with 18 bases in between. The germline gives CDR1 TVYSNPD, CDR2 GDNSRS (reference sequence). The CDR3 DNA is TGTGCCTTCAGACGGGGGCCGGGTATCACCGATAAACTCATCTTT. Protein: CAFRRGPGITDKLIF.

The table lists this clone with a few counts. CDR3 region: CAFKSREGFSGCDKLIF. The DNA of the CDR3 is TGTGCCTTTAAGTCAAGGGAGGGATTCTCCGGGTGTGATAAACTCATCTTT. This chain connects TRDV3 to TRDJ1, with a possible D match to TRDD3 (5 bases). Looked up from germline, CDR1 is TVYSNPD and CDR2 is GDNSRS (reference sequence). V lost 1 base, J lost 5 bases, and 26 bases lay in between. The CDR3 is made up of 17 amino acids. The full variable domain, with the rest looked up from reference TRDV3 and TRDJ1, is CDKVTQSSPDQTVASGSEVVLLCTYDTVYSNPDLFWYRIRPDYSFQFVFYGDNSRSEGADFTQGRFSVKHILTQKAFHLVISPVRTEDSATYYCAFKSREGFSGCDKLIFGKGTRVTVEP.

This clone was counted between two and nine times. The V gene is TRDV1, the J gene TRDJ1; 7 bases are shared with TRDD3. Germline CDR1 TSWWSYY, CDR2 QGS. This CDR3 is built from 17 residues. The junction had 12 bases not matched to a gene; V was cut back by 3 bases and J by 2 bases. CDR3: CALGDPWYWGVTDKLIF. DNA of the CDR3: TGTGCTCTTGGGGATCCCTGGTACTGGGGAGTTACCGATAAACTCATCTTT.

Within the sample, this clone is medium-sized. V gene TRDV1 combines with J gene TRDJ1; 7 bases map to TRDD3. The J segment lost 0 bases and the V segment lost 1 base, leaving 11 bases of the junction unmatched. Germline CDR1 TSWWSYY, CDR2 QGS. The CDR3 consists of 18 residues. This CDR3 reads CALGEQRGYWKYTDKLIF. The CDR3 DNA reads TGTGCTCTTGGGGAACAAAGGGGATATTGGAAGTACACCGATAAACTCATCTTT.

This clone was counted only a few times. The V gene is TRDV1, the J gene TRDJ1, with TRDD3 matching over 7 bases. Trimming cost V 8 bases and J 3 bases; bases outside gene matches: 12. This CDR3 is 15 amino acids long. Germline loops: CDR1 TSWWSYY, CDR2 QGS. CDR3: CALFLRYWGSDKLIF. CDR3 DNA: TGTGCTCTTTTTCTCCGTTACTGGGGATCCGATAAACTCATCTTT.

The genes are TRDV1 and TRDJ3; D is unresolved. The germline V and J ends were trimmed by 1 base and 2 bases, with 15 bases remaining between them. CDR1 TSWWSYY and CDR2 QGS come from the germline V gene. The CDR3 is made up of 19 amino acids. The CDR3 reads CALGEREGPDPWDTRQMFF. The CDR3 DNA reads as TGTGCTCTTGGGGAACGTGAGGGTCCAGACCCCTGGGACACCCGACAGATGTTTTTC.

This clone turned up a few times. The chain is built from TRDV2 and TRDJ1; 9 bases align to TRDD3. This CDR3 region has 16 residues. Looked up from germline, CDR1 is GEAIGNYY and CDR2 is EKD. V shed 3 bases, J shed 0 bases, and the junction held 7 bases outside the gene matches. The CDR3 DNA follows: TGTGCCTGTGACTTACTGGGGGACCCGTACACCGATAAACTCATCTTT. Its translation is CACDLLGDPYTDKLIF.

This clone turned up a few times. The chain has TRDV3 and TRDJ1; 13 bases match TRDD3. The V gene end was trimmed by 2 bases and the J gene end by 6 bases; junction bases not matched to a gene: 27. Germline V lookup: CDR1 TVYSNPD, CDR2 GDNSRS (reference sequence). The CDR3 has 21 residues. CDR3 residues: CAFPVPSRPTGGYGPYYKLIF. Here the CDR3 DNA reads TGTGCCTTTCCCGTCCCCTCTCGTCCCACTGGGGGATACGGTCCCTACTATAAACTCATCTTT. The entire variable domain, with the rest obtained from reference TRDV3 and TRDJ1, is as follows: CDKVTQSSPDQTVASGSEVVLLCTYDTVYSNPDLFWYRIRPDYSFQFVFYGDNSRSEGADFTQGRFSVKHILTQKAFHLVISPVRTEDSATYYCAFPVPSRPTGGYGPYYKLIFGKGTRVTVEP.

Within the sample, this clone is medium-sized (0.01 to 0.1%). The same CDR3 is also encoded by other DNA sequences in this sample. The chain uses TRDV1 and TRDJ1; 7 bases are shared with TRDD3. The V gene end was trimmed by 3 bases and the J gene end by 7 bases; junction bases not matched to a gene: 23. Germline-derived CDR1 and CDR2 are TSWWSYY and QGS. The CDR3 is made up of 19 amino acids. The CDR3 coding sequence is TGTGCTCTTGGGGAGCTATTCCCGCACACTGGGGATCCGTGTGGTAAACTCATCTTT. This translates into CALGELFPHTGDPCGKLIF.

By sample share, this clone is medium-sized. The chain is built from TRDV1 and TRDJ2; 8 bases align to TRDD3. V lost 3 bases, J lost 0 bases, and 21 bases stayed unmatched. CDR3 length equals 22 residues. CDR1 TSWWSYY and CDR2 QGS come from the germline V gene. CDR3 loop: CALGESTPRTGGLEPLTAQLFF. Written as DNA, the CDR3 is TGTGCTCTTGGGGAGAGTACCCCCCGTACTGGGGGCCTCGAGCCTTTGACAGCACAACTCTTCTTT.

The rearrangement uses TRDV1 and TRDJ1; 10 bases line up with TRDD3. Germline V gives CDR1 TSWWSYY, CDR2 QGS. The V and J ends lost 0 bases and 6 bases, in that order; junction bases with no gene match: 10. The CDR3 length is 17 residues. The CDR3 spells CALGELGLSWGIHKLIF. As DNA, the CDR3 is TGTGCTCTTGGGGAACTAGGCCTAAGTTGGGGGATACATAAACTCATCTTT.

This chain links TRDV2 with TRDJ3, with 9 bases lining up with TRDD3. The ends lost 0 bases at V and 0 bases at J; junction bases unmatched: 8. The CDR3 covers 20 residues. Germline lookup yields CDR1 GEAIGNYY and CDR2 EKD. CDR3 bases: TGTGCCTGTGACACCCTTACTGGGGGAGCCAGCTCCTGGGACACCCGACAGATGTTTTTC. Translated, it gives CACDTLTGGASSWDTRQMFF.

By share of the sample, this clone is medium-sized. This chain joins TRDV2 and TRDJ2, with 8 bases aligning to TRDD3. Looked up from germline, CDR1 is GEAIGNYY and CDR2 is EKD. Trimming took 3 bases from V and 4 from J; bases not matched to a gene: 3. The length of the CDR3 is 14 residues. Written as DNA, the CDR3 is TGTGCCTGTGACGTACTGGGGGGGACAGCACAACTCTTCTTT. Translated, it gives CACDVLGGTAQLFF.

This clone has more than one count but fewer than ten. The chain is built from TRDV1 and TRDJ1, with D tentatively TRDD3 (5 bases). CDR3 length: 20 residues. Per the germline V gene, CDR1 is TSWWSYY and CDR2 is QGS. The ends were cut back, 4 bases at V and 3 bases at J, with 30 bases in the middle. The CDR3 loop is CALGGLLAWGPSMAADKLIF. Here the CDR3 DNA reads TGTGCTCTTGGGGGGTTACTGGCGTGGGGTCCGTCTATGGCCGCCGATAAACTCATCTTT.

There are a few counts of this clone. V usage is TRDV1 and J usage is TRDJ1; the match to TRDD3 covers 12 bases. Trimming took 0 bases from V and 2 from J; bases not matched to a gene: 31. CDR3 length: 26 residues. The germline V gene has CDR1 TSWWSYY and CDR2 QGS. In nucleotides, the CDR3 is TGTGCTCTTGGGGAACTATTTGTCTCGAGGGTGGCGTCCCGTACTGGGGGATACCGGTGGACCGATAAACTCATCTTT. It codes for CALGELFVSRVASRTGGYRWTDKLIF.

This clone was detected only a few times. The sample holds other DNA sequences that translate to the same CDR3. The chain links TRDV2 to TRDJ3, with TRDD3 matching over 10 bases. Germline-derived CDR1 and CDR2 are GEAIGNYY and EKD. The CDR3 is 18 residues long. V lost 0 bases and J lost 0; bases outside the gene matches: 1. In DNA form, the CDR3 reads TGTGCCTGTGACACCGGGGGATACGACTCCTGGGACACCCGACAGATGTTTTTC. Translated: CACDTGGYDSWDTRQMFF.

The sample holds a few counts of this clone. The gene calls are TRDV2 and TRDJ1, with 7 bases matching TRDD3. There are 19 residues in the CDR3. CDR1 and CDR2 from the germline V gene are GEAIGNYY and EKD. The ends lost 1 base at V and 3 bases at J; junction bases unmatched: 19. The CDR3 sequence is CACDTMDAHTGERADKLIF. The DNA for the CDR3 is TGTGCCTGTGACACTATGGACGCTCATACTGGGGAACGGGCCGATAAACTCATCTTT.

This clone was counted only a few times. The protein TCRdb lists differs from the translation of the DNA at residue 8; the protein given here is translated from the DNA itself. The sample has other DNA sequences that encode this CDR3 too. The rearrangement uses TRDV2 and TRDJ3; D possibly corresponds to TRDD3 (6 bases). The CDR3 sequence is 18 residues long. Germline CDR1 is GEAIGNYY and CDR2 is EKD. V was trimmed by 1 base and J by 0 bases, leaving 12 bases between them. CDR3: CACDTLGGSSWDTRQMFF. CDR3 DNA: TGTGCCTGTGACACGTTGGGGGGTAGCTCCTGGGACACCCGACAGATGTTTTTC.

In its sample, this clone is medium-sized. V is TRDV2 and J is TRDJ1; D is unclear. The CDR3 consists of 17 residues. Trimming took off 1 base at V and 0 bases at J, with 17 bases between the two ends. CDR1 and CDR2 from the germline V gene are GEAIGNYY and EKD. The CDR3 loop is CACDTLNTLSYTDKLIF. CDR3 sequence (DNA): TGTGCCTGTGACACTTTAAACACCCTCTCGTACACCGATAAACTCATCTTT.